Shown below are 19 T cell receptor beta chains from a single sample sequenced in a study of tissue T cells after allogeneic stem cell transplantation. Profiled with immunoSEQ multiplex PCR; TCRdb holds only in-frame clones, not every one. The table includes thousands of clones, just under 80% detected once. This material consisted of skin, taken at autopsy. The receptors were gathered from a male patient aged 60 or older with steroid-refractory graft-versus-host disease after an allogeneic stem cell transplant. The graft donor may have contributed some T cells.

The chain uses TRBV9 and TRBJ1-2; perhaps TRBD1 as D (6 bases). CDR3 length: 18 residues. Germline V lookup: CDR1 SGDLS, CDR2 YYNGEE. V gave up 0 bases and J gave up 5 bases, with 23 bases separating them. This CDR3 is CASSVGGGGSNSGYGYTF. CDR3 sequence (DNA): TGTGCCAGCAGCGTAGGAGGGGGTGGCAGCAACTCGGGGTATGGCTACACCTTC.

The chain combines TRBV9 with TRBJ2-3, with D hard to call. CDR3 length: 13 residues. Trimming shortened V by 5 bases and J by 4 bases, and 11 bases separated the two germline ends. Germline-derived CDR1 and CDR2 are SGDLS and YYNGEE. The CDR3 nucleotides read TGTGCCAGCAGTCCCGGGTCCGCAGATACGCAGTATTTT. Protein: CASSPGSADTQYF.

The CDR3 sequence: CASSSPRLRTSPDTQYF. CDR3 sequence (DNA): TGTGCCAGCAGTTCCCCCCGACTACGCACATCTCCAGATACGCAGTATTTT. The V gene is TRBV28, the J gene TRBJ2-3; D possibly corresponds to TRBD2 (5 bases). Between the trimmed V and J ends, which lost 4 bases and 4 bases, there was a span of 21 bases. The CDR3 spans 17 residues. From germline, CDR1 is MDHEN and CDR2 SYDVKM.

The rearrangement uses TRBV7-6 and TRBJ2-5; the match to TRBD2 covers 9 bases. The V gene end was trimmed by 2 bases and the J gene end by 4 bases; junction bases not matched to a gene: 14. CDR1 is SGHVS, CDR2 FNYEAQ, per germline. The CDR3 extends over 18 amino acids. Here the CDR3 reads CASSLRLAGPAVRETQYF. For the CDR3, the DNA is TGTGCCAGCAGCTTAAGGCTAGCGGGACCTGCGGTGAGAGAGACCCAGTACTTC.

The chain uses TRBV19 and TRBJ1-5; D ambiguous. Germline V lookup: CDR1 LNHDA, CDR2 SQIVND (reference sequence). Trimming took 5 bases from V and 7 from J, leaving 12 bases between them. This CDR3 has 13 residues. Written as DNA, the CDR3 is TGTGCCAGTAGTCTGGGTATCGTCCAGCCCCAGCATTTT. Its translation is CASSLGIVQPQHF.

The chain couples TRBV2 to TRBJ1-1, with 7 bases fitting TRBD1. CDR1 and CDR2 (germline): SNHLY, FYNNEI. Trimming took 10 bases from V and 0 from J; bases not matched to a gene: 8. This CDR3 has 14 amino acids. The CDR3 DNA reads as TGTGCCATTCCGGGACAGACAATGAACACTGAAGCTTTCTTT. Translated, it gives CAIPGQTMNTEAFF.

In this sample, this clone is large. The V and J genes are TRBV5-4 and TRBJ1-2; 7 bases map to TRBD1. CDR1 is SGHNT and CDR2 is YYREEE in the germline V gene (reference sequence). The CDR3 length is 13 residues. The V and J ends lost 4 bases and 6 bases, in that order; junction bases with no gene match: 6. CDR3 sequence (DNA): TGTGCCAGCAGCGGGACAGTGTTGGATGGCTACACCTTC. Translating gives CASSGTVLDGYTF.

The chain carries TRBV5-1 and TRBJ2-1, with D maybe TRBD1 (6 bases). Per the germline V gene, CDR1 is SGHRS and CDR2 is YFSETQ. The V end lost 0 bases, the J end lost 4 bases, and 14 bases lay between the germline ends. This CDR3 comprises 16 residues. This CDR3 reads CASSLVMGAAYNEQFF. The CDR3 DNA is TGCGCCAGCAGCTTGGTGATGGGGGCCGCGTACAATGAGCAGTTCTTC.

This clone came up once. V and J are TRBV2 and TRBJ2-1; D is perhaps TRBD2 (5 bases). CDR1 and CDR2 (germline): SNHLY, FYNNEI. Trimming pared 8 bases from V and 10 bases from J, leaving 12 bases between. The CDR3 covers 11 residues. In DNA, the CDR3 is TGTGCCAGCGGAAAGGCGGGCGAGCAGTTCTTC. The encoded protein is CASGKAGEQFF. The variable domain in full, completed from reference TRBV2 and TRBJ2-1, reads EPEVTQTPSHQVTQMGQEVILRCVPISNHLYFYWYRQILGQKVEFLVSFYNNEISEKSEIFDDQFSVERPDGSNFTLKIRSTKLEDSAMYFCASGKAGEQFFGPGTRLTVL.

The rearrangement links TRBV7-6 to TRBJ2-5; D is undetermined. The V end lost 1 base, the J end lost 2 bases, and 8 bases lay between the germline ends. Germline values: CDR1 SGHVS, CDR2 FNYEAQ. This CDR3 spans 14 amino acids. The CDR3 DNA reads TGTGCCAGCAGCTTAGTTGGCCATCAAGAGACCCAGTACTTC. Translating gives CASSLVGHQETQYF. Based on the CDR3 plus reference TRBV7-6 and TRBJ2-5, the full variable domain is GAGVSQSPRYKVTKRGQDVALRCDPISGHVSLYWYRQALGQGPEFLTYFNYEAQQDKSGLPNDRFSAERPEGSISTLTIQRTEQRDSAMYRCASSLVGHQETQYFGPGTRLLVL.

This chain joins TRBV6-1 and TRBJ1-2, with D possibly being TRBD1 (6 bases). Trimming pared 1 base from V and 8 bases from J, leaving 17 bases between. CDR3 length: 15 amino acids. CDR1 is MNHNS and CDR2 is SASEGT in the germline V gene. The CDR3 sequence is CASSEVARGGRGYTF. Written as DNA, the CDR3 is TGTGCCAGCAGTGAAGTGGCCAGGGGAGGTAGGGGCTACACCTTC.

The chain employs TRBV2 and TRBJ1-1, with D possibly matching TRBD1 (5 bases). This CDR3 spans 13 amino acids. Germline V gene lookup returns CDR1 SNHLY and CDR2 FYNNEI. Between the trimmed V and J ends, which lost 7 bases and 4 bases, there was a span of 13 bases. Written as DNA, the CDR3 is TGTGCCAGCAACCTGAGGGGTCTCACTGAAGCTTTCTTT. The encoded protein is CASNLRGLTEAFF.

V gene TRBV3-1 (or the pseudogene TRBV3-2) combines with J gene TRBJ1-2; a weak D match, TRBD1 (6 bases). Deletions cut 1 base from V and 5 bases from J, with 17 bases between. Germline V gives CDR1 LGHDT, CDR2 YNNKEL (reference sequence). The CDR3 loop spans 16 amino acids. The CDR3 is CASSQVTGPHEYGYTF. The CDR3 DNA sequence: TGTGCCAGCAGCCAAGTAACAGGGCCTCATGAATATGGCTACACCTTC.

The rearrangement links TRBV10-3 to TRBJ2-5; TRBD1 matches 8 bases. Unmatched junction bases numbered 5, after V lost 3 bases and J lost 5 bases. The CDR3 has 14 residues. In germline, CDR1 is ENHRY, CDR2 SYGVKD. The CDR3 is CAISDDRGRETQYF. The CDR3 coding sequence is TGTGCCATCAGTGACGACAGGGGTAGGGAGACCCAGTACTTC.

This chain links TRBV28 with TRBJ1-2, with D perhaps matching TRBD1 (5 bases). The CDR3 is 14 residues long. Germline loops: CDR1 MDHEN, CDR2 SYDVKM. V was shortened by 0 bases and J by 1 base, with 6 bases between the two germline ends. CDR3 amino acids: CASSLWGGNYGYTF. CDR3 bases: TGTGCCAGCAGTTTATGGGGGGGTAACTATGGCTACACCTTC.

V and J are TRBV28 and TRBJ1-4, with D perhaps matching TRBD1 (5 bases). The CDR3 has 13 amino acids. Germline V lookup: CDR1 MDHEN, CDR2 SYDVKM. Deletions cut 2 bases from V and 6 bases from J, with 7 bases between. Written as DNA, the CDR3 is TGTGCCAGCAGTTTAGGAGGGGATGAAAAACTGTTTTTT. Protein product: CASSLGGDEKLFF.

The chain has TRBV30 and TRBJ1-3; D ambiguous. Germline V gives CDR1 GTSNPN, CDR2 SVGIG (reference sequence). V was shortened by 3 bases and J by 0 bases, with 9 bases between the two germline ends. The CDR3 loop spans 14 amino acids. CDR3 DNA: TGTGCCTGGAGATATGGGTACTCTGGAAACACCATATATTTT. Protein: CAWRYGYSGNTIYF.

The genes are TRBV4-1 and TRBJ1-1; 8 nucleotides line up with TRBD1. Germline V gene lookup returns CDR1 MGHRA and CDR2 YSYEKL. This CDR3 spans 19 amino acids. With V trimmed by 0 bases and J by 3 bases, 15 bases remained unmatched. CDR3 residues: CASSQDSFLETGDDTEAFF. The CDR3 DNA follows: TGCGCCAGCAGCCAAGATAGTTTTCTCGAGACAGGGGATGACACTGAAGCTTTCTTT.

The chain joins TRBV9 to TRBJ2-2, with D uncertain. V shed 0 bases and J shed 1 base, with 7 bases lying between them. This CDR3 has 15 amino acids. Germline V lookup: CDR1 SGDLS, CDR2 YYNGEE. The DNA for the CDR3 is TGTGCCAGCAGCGTAGGTAGTCTGAACACCGGGGAGCTGTTTTTT. This gives the protein CASSVGSLNTGELFF.